This entry describes one TCR beta chain. The antigen is undetermined. These data are taken from a study of vaccination and CD4 T cells after COVID-19. Treatment specified: approximately nine-day PBMC culture with coronavirus spike peptide pools or control peptides (ViraFEST assay). The Oncomine TCR Beta short-read assay was applied to DNA of cultured CD4+ T cells. TCRdb fed the PCR reads into MiXCR, producing one record per CDR3 protein. Among approximately 20,000 distinct CDR3 sequences, 70% were seen once, and the ten largest hold 8.5% to 10%. This CDR3 has 14 residues. Germline V gene data show CDR1 as SGHTA and CDR2 as FQGNSA. V gave up 5 bases and J gave up 4 bases; unmatched junction bases: 5.

Input material: CD4+ T cells from blood, cultured in vitro. The V call is TRBV7-2, the J call TRBJ2-3; TRBD2 agrees at 8 bases. The sequence came from a human donor who had recovered from COVID-19. In DNA, the CDR3 is TGTGCCAGCAGCCCGGGACTAGTTTCAGATACGCAGTATTTT. It translates to CASSPGLVSDTQYF.